These T cell receptor beta chains were read from a single sample in a study of T cell responses to AZD1222 COVID-19 vaccine. Clones were sequenced by immunoSEQ multiplex PCR, and TCRdb holds only the in-frame ones, with some missing. The sample includes 95,000 to 150,000 clones, around 89% of them seen just once. The sequenced sample was peripheral blood, obtained on day 0 of MenACWY control vaccination. These receptors were collected from an adult in good health. Each CDR3 is given with its conserved first and last residue. D genes are given only for firm matches. Size tells how often a clone was seen (once, few, many) or the class of an expanded clone, and some rows leave it out.

clone_size | d_call | j_call | v_call | cdr3_nt | cdr3_aa
- | - | TRBJ2-2 | TRBV19 | TGTGCCAGTAGTAGCCGTCCGGGATTAAACACCGGGGAGCTGTTTTTT | CASSSRPGLNTGELFF
- | - | TRBJ1-4 | TRBV5-1 | TGCGCCAGCAGCTTGGAAACGGGGGGCCGCGAAAAACTGTTTTTT | CASSLETGGREKLFF
- | - | TRBJ1-2 | TRBV5-5 | TGTGCCAGCAGCTTGGACCCGGGGGCTGGCGGCTACACCTTC | CASSLDPGAGGYTF
- | - | TRBJ2-7 | TRBV12-3/TRBV12-4 | TGTGCCAGCAGTTTCTCGACCATCTACGAGCAGTACTTC | CASSFSTIYEQYF
- | - | TRBJ2-7 | TRBV2 | TGTGCCAGCAGTGAGAATTCCGGGCCCCCGTACTTC | CASSENSGPPYF
- | - | TRBJ2-7 | TRBV28 | TGTGCCAGCAGTCCCGAGACAGGCACTAGGGGTCTCTGGGAGCAGTACTTC | CASSPETGTRGLWEQYF
- | - | TRBJ2-1 | TRBV27 | TGTGCCAGCAGTTTAATGGCAGCTACCTACAATGAGCAGTTCTTC | CASSLMAATYNEQFF
- | TRBD2 | TRBJ2-5 | TRBV18 | TGTGCCAGCTCACCATATGCGGGGGAAGAGACCCAGTACTTC | CASSPYAGEETQYF
- | - | TRBJ2-3 | TRBV11-2 | TGTGCCAGCAGCCCGACGGGATATACGCAGTATTTT | CASSPTGYTQYF
- | TRBD1 | TRBJ1-2 | TRBV9 | TGTGCCAGCATCCACAGGGGGACGGGCTACACCTTC | CASIHRGTGYTF
- | - | TRBJ2-5 | TRBV19 | TGTGCCAGTAGTATACAGGGGTCCCAAGAGACCCAGTACTTC | CASSIQGSQETQYF
- | - | TRBJ2-7 | TRBV6-5 | TGTGCCAGCAGTTACTCGACCCTAGCGATACACTACGAGCAGTACTTC | CASSYSTLAIHYEQYF
- | TRBD1 | TRBJ1-5 | TRBV6-5 | TGTGCCAGCAGATCGGGACAGGGAACGGCCGGGCCCCAGCATTTT | CASRSGQGTAGPQHF
- | - | TRBJ2-1 | TRBV4-1 | TGCGCCAGCAGCCAAGAGGAGTCGGCCCCCTACAATGAGCAGTTCTTC | CASSQEESAPYNEQFF
- | - | TRBJ2-7 | TRBV11-3 | TGTGCCAGCAGCTCGACTCCGGGATTCTCCTCCTACGAGCAGTACTTC | CASSSTPGFSSYEQYF
- | TRBD2 | TRBJ2-1 | TRBV11-3 | TGTGCCAGCAGCTCAGGGGGGACTAGCGGGAAAAGCTCCTACAATGAGCAGTTCTTC | CASSSGGTSGKSSYNEQFF
- | - | TRBJ2-3 | TRBV27 | TGTGCCAGCAGTTTCAGGGACCCCAACACAGATACGCAGTATTTT | CASSFRDPNTDTQYF
- | TRBD1 | TRBJ1-3 | TRBV7-6 | TGTGCCAGCAGCTCATGGACAGGACGCGATGGAAACACCATATATTTT | CASSSWTGRDGNTIYF
many | - | TRBJ1-5 | TRBV19 | TGTGCCAGTAGCGCAAATAGCAATCAGCCCCAGCATTTT | CASSANSNQPQHF
- | - | TRBJ2-2 | TRBV25-1 | TGTGCCAGCACAGAAACCGGGGAGCTGTTTTTT | CASTETGELFF
once | - | TRBJ1-5 | TRBV19 | TGTGCCAGTAGTATAGATCGTCACAGGGGCAATCAGCCCCAGCATTTT | CASSIDRHRGNQPQHF
- | - | TRBJ1-3 | TRBV7-3 | TGTGCCAGCAGCTTAAATCCGGTGAACTCTGGAAACACCATATATTTT | CASSLNPVNSGNTIYF
once | TRBD2 | TRBJ2-3 | TRBV14 | TGTGCCAGCAGCCAAGGGACTAGTAGCACAGATACGCAGTATTTT | CASSQGTSSTDTQYF
- | - | TRBJ2-3 | TRBV5-4 | TGTGCCAGCAGCTTGAAACTTGCCGGCACAGATACGCAGTATTTT | CASSLKLAGTDTQYF
- | TRBD2 | TRBJ2-1 | TRBV9 | TGTGCCAGCAGCCCCCGAGTGGAGCGGGGCGAGCAGTTCTTC | CASSPRVERGEQFF
- | - | TRBJ2-3 | TRBV11-3 | TGTGCCAGCAGCCCTGGACAGAATACGCAGTATTTT | CASSPGQNTQYF
- | - | TRBJ2-7 | TRBV5-4 | TGTGCCAGCAGCTTGGTCCGGGAGCGCGAGCAGTACTTC | CASSLVREREQYF
- | TRBD1 | TRBJ1-4 | TRBV11-2 | TGTGCCAGCAGCTTAAGTATCCGGGACAGGGCTCAAAAACTGTTTTTT | CASSLSIRDRAQKLFF
- | - | TRBJ2-7 | TRBV18 | TGTGCCAGCTCACCGTCGGGGAGTCGCGCTACAAACTCCTACGAGCAGTACTTC | CASSPSGSRATNSYEQYF
- | - | TRBJ2-1 | TRBV28 | TGTGCCAGCGGCCCCCCCCCTAGCGTCCGCAATGAGCAGTTCTTC | CASGPPPSVRNEQFF
- | - | TRBJ2-2 | TRBV19 | TGTGCCAGTAGCATCTACACCGGGGAGCTGTTTTTT | CASSIYTGELFF
- | TRBD1 | TRBJ1-1 | TRBV5-5 | TGTGCCAGCAGCACGGGACAGGGAATGGACACTGAAGCTTTCTTT | CASSTGQGMDTEAFF
- | - | TRBJ1-1 | TRBV5-1 | TGCGCCAGCAGCTTGGCCGAGGGGCCCGAAGCTTTCTTT | CASSLAEGPEAFF